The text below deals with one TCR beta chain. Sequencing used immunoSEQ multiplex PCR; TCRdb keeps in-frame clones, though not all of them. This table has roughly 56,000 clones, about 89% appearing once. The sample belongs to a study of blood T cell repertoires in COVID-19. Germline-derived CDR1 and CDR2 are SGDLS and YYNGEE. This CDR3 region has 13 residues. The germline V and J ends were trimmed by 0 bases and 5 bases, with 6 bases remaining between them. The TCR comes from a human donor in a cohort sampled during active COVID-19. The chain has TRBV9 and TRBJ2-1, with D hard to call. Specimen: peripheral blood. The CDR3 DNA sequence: TGTGCCAGCAGCGTAGTACAAGACAATGAGCAGTTCTTC. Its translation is CASSVVQDNEQFF.